Below, 6 T cell receptor beta chains from the same sample are listed, as sequenced in a study of tumor-infiltrating lymphocytes in primary liver carcinoma. Total RNA amounting to 450 to 550 ng was the source from which TCR beta cDNA was made with a constant-region primer. Amplification in three nested multiplex PCR rounds with slightly modified ARM-PCR gave rise to TCR beta libraries. The first two PCR rounds used TRBV1-TRBV30 forward primers with a C-beta reverse primer, around 10 cycles each. Each CDR3 protein is one row after TCRdb ran MiXCR on the multiplex PCR reads. Here the sample spans about 310,000 distinct CDR3 sequences, almost 60% being singletons. In addition to blood RNA drawn from unsorted whole blood, germline DNA was extracted. The sequencing sample was made of peripheral blood. All receptors come from a woman aged 25 to 39 with primary liver carcinoma and hepatitis B virus infection.

This clonotype was counted a few times. The J gene is TRBJ1-1, the V gene TRBV5-4; weak D call: TRBD1 (6 bases). Germline V gene sequence: CDR1 SGHNT, CDR2 YYREEE (reference sequence). This CDR3 contains 15 residues. V was clipped by 1 base and J by 2 bases, with 12 bases between them. Here the CDR3 reads CASSLSPGQNTEAFF. CDR3 coding DNA: TGTGCCAGCAGCTTGTCCCCGGGACAAAACACTGAAGCTTTCTTT.

This clonotype came up a few times. The rearrangement joins TRBV7-9 to TRBJ2-7, with D possibly called TRBD1 or TRBD2 (6 bases each). In germline, CDR1 is SEHNR, CDR2 FQNEAQ (reference sequence). V was shortened by 5 bases and J by 4 bases, with 12 bases between the two germline ends. The CDR3 totals 13 residues. CDR3 loop: CASSPPGAYEQYF. The CDR3 DNA is TGTGCCAGCAGCCCCCCGGGGGCTTACGAGCAGTACTTC.

Regarding this clonotype: An end of the junction does not agree with germline; a read error may underlie this. V gene TRBV29-1 combines with J gene TRBJ2-6, with a possible D match to TRBD1 (5 bases). CDR3 size: 15 residues. Germline V gives CDR1 SQVTM, CDR2 ANQGSEA. CDR3 sequence reads: CSVGGADSGANVLTF. Written as DNA, the CDR3 is TGCAGCGTTGGTGGGGCAGACTCTGGGGCCAACGTCCTGACATTC.

Points on this clonotype: The junction shows a germline mismatch at one end, possibly a read error. The chain employs TRBV6-5 and TRBJ2-3; weak D call: TRBD1 (6 bases). Germline CDR1 is MNHEY and CDR2 is SVGAGI. This CDR3 has 16 residues. Here the CDR3 reads CASSFRGPTRTDAQYF. DNA for the CDR3: TGTGCCAGCAGTTTTCGGGGCCCGACGAGGACAGATGCGCAGTATTTT.

A word on this clonotype: A much larger clone lies one base from this, so it may be a read error. As the CDR3 is not closed by the conserved phenylalanine or tryptophan, this likely results from a read error. The chain employs TRBV29-1 and TRBJ2-7; TRBD1 matches at 9 bases. Germline CDR1 is SQVTM and CDR2 is ANQGSEA. Unmatched junction bases numbered 12, after V lost 3 bases and J lost 6 bases. This CDR3 is built from 15 residues. CDR3 sequence: CSVETPGTGWSEQYS. In DNA, the CDR3 is TGCAGCGTTGAGACCCCCGGGACAGGGTGGTCCGAGCAGTACTCC.

This rearrangement joins TRBV28 to TRBJ1-1; D remains ambiguous. Trimming took 3 bases from V and 2 from J, leaving 4 bases between them. Looked up from germline, CDR1 is MDHEN and CDR2 is SYDVKM. CDR3 size: 12 residues. CDR3 in DNA: TGTGCCAGCAGTTTGTTCAACACTGAAGCTTTCTTT. Translating it yields CASSLFNTEAFF.